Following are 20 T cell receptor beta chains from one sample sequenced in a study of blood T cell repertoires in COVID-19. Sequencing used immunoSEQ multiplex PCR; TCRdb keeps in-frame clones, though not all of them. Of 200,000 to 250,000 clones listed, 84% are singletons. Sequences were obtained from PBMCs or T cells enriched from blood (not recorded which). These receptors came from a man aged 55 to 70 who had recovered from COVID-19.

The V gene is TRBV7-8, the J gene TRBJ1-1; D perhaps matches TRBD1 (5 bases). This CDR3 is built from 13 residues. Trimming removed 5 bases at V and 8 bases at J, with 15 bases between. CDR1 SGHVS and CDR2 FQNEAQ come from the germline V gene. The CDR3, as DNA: TGTGCCAGCAGCCCAGGGCCCTCCATAGAAGCTTTCTTT. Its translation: CASSPGPSIEAFF.

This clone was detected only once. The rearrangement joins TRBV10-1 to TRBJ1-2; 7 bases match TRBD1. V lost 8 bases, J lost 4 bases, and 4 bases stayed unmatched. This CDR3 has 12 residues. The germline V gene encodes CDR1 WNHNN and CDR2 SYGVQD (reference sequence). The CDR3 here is CASSGDSYGYTF. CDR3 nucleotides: TGCGCCAGCTCCGGGGACAGCTATGGCTACACCTTC.

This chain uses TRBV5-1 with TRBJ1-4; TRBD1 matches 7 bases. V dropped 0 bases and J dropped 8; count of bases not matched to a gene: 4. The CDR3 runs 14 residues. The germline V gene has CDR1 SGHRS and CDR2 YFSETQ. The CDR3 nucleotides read TGCGCCAGCAGCTTGGGACAGGGAAAGGAAAAACTGTTTTTT. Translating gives CASSLGQGKEKLFF.

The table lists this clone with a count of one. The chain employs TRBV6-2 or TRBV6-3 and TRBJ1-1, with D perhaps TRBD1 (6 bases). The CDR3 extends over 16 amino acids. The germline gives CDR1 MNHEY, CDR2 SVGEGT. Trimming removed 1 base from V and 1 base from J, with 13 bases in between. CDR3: CASSYYREIANTEAFF. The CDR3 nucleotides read TGTGCCAGCAGTTACTACAGGGAGATAGCGAACACTGAAGCTTTCTTT.

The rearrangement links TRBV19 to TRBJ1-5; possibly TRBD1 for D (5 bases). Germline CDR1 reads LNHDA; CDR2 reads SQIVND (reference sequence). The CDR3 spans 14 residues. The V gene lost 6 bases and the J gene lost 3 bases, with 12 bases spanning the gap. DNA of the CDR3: TGTGCCAGTAGCAATACAGGCGACAATCAGCCCCAGCATTTT. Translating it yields CASSNTGDNQPQHF.

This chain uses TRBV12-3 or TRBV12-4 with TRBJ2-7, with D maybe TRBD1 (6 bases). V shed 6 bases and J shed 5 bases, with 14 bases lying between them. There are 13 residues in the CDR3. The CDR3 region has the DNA TGTGCCAGCAGCGACAGGCCGTCCGACGAGCAGTACTTC. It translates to CASSDRPSDEQYF.

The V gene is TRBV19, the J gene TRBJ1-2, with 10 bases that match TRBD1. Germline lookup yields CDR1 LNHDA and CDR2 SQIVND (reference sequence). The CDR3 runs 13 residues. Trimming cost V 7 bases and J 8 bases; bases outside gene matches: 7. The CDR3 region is CASTSRDRGGYTF. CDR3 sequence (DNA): TGTGCCAGTACCTCCCGGGACAGGGGCGGCTACACCTTC.

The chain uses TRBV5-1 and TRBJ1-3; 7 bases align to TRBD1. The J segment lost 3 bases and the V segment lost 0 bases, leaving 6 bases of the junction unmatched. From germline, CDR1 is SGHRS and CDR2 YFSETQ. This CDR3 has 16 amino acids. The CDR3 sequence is CASSLEPGQLGNTIYF. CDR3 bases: TGCGCCAGCAGCTTGGAGCCGGGACAGCTTGGAAACACCATATATTTT.

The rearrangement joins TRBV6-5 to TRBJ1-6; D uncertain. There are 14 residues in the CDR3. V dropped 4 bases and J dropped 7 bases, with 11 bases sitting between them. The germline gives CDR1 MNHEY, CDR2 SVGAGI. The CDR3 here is CASSSGRPNSPLHF. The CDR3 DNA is TGTGCCAGCAGTTCCGGGAGACCCAATTCACCCCTCCACTTT.

This CDR3 is CASRQGQQPQHF. The DNA of the CDR3 is TGTGCCAGCAGGCAGGGTCAGCAGCCCCAGCATTTT. This chain connects TRBV7-4 to TRBJ1-5; TRBD1 might be the D (5 bases). In germline, CDR1 is SGHVT, CDR2 SQSDAQ. The ends were cut back, 6 bases at V and 7 bases at J, with 10 bases in the middle. CDR3 length: 12 amino acids.

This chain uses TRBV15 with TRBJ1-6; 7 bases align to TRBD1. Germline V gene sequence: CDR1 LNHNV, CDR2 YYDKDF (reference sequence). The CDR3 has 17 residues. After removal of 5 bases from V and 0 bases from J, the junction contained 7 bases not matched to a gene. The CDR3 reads CATSPPRGASYNSPLHF. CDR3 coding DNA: TGTGCCACCAGCCCACCCAGGGGGGCCTCCTATAATTCACCCCTCCACTTT.

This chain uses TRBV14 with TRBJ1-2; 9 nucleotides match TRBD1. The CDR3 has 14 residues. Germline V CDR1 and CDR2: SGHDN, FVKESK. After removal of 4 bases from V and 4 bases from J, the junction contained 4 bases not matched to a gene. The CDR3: CASSPGQGLYGYTF. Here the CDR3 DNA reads TGTGCCAGCAGCCCGGGACAGGGACTCTATGGCTACACCTTC.

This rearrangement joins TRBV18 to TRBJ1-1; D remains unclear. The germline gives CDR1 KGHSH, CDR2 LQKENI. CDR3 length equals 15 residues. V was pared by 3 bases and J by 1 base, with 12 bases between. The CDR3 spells CASSPIAPSNTEAFF. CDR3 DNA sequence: TGTGCCAGCTCACCGATCGCGCCCTCGAACACTGAAGCTTTCTTT.

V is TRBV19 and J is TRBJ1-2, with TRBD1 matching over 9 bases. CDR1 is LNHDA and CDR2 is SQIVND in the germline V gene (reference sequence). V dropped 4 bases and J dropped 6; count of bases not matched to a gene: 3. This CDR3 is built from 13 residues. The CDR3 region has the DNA TGTGCCAGTAGTAAGACAGGGGGTAATGGCTACACCTTC. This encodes CASSKTGGNGYTF.

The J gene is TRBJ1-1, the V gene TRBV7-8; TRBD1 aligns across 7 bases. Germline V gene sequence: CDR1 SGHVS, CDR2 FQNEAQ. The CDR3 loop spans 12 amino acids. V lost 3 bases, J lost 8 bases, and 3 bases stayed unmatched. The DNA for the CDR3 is TGTGCCAGCAGCTTTGGACAGGACGAAGCTTTCTTT. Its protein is CASSFGQDEAFF.

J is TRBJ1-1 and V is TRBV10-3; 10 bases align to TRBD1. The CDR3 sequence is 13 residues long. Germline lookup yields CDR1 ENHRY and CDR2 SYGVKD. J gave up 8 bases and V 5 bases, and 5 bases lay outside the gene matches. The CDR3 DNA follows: TGTGCCATCAGTTCGGGACAGGGGTCCGAAGCTTTCTTT. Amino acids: CAISSGQGSEAFF.

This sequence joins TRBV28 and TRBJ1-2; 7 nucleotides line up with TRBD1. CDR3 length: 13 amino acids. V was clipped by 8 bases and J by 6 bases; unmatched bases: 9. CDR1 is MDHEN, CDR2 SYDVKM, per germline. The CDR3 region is CASRPTGRDGYTF. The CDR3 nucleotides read TGTGCCAGCCGGCCGACAGGGCGCGATGGCTACACCTTC.

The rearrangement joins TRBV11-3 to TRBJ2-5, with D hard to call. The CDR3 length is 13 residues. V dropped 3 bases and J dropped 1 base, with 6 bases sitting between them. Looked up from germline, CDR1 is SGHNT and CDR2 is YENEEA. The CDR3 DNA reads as TGTGCCAGCAGCTTGTTTAGCCAAGAGACCCAGTACTTC. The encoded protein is CASSLFSQETQYF.

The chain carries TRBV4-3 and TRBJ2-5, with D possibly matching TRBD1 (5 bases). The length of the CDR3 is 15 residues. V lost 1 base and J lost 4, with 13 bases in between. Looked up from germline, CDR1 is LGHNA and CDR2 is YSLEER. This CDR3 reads CASSQVVGPRETQYF. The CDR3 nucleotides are TGCGCCAGCAGCCAAGTCGTGGGGCCGAGAGAGACCCAGTACTTC.

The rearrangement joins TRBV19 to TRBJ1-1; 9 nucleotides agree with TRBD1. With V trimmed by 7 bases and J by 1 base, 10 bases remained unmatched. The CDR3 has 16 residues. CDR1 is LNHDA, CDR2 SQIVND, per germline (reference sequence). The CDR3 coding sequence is TGTGCCAGTACCCGACAGGGGGAAGTCTCGAACACTGAAGCTTTCTTT. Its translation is CASTRQGEVSNTEAFF.